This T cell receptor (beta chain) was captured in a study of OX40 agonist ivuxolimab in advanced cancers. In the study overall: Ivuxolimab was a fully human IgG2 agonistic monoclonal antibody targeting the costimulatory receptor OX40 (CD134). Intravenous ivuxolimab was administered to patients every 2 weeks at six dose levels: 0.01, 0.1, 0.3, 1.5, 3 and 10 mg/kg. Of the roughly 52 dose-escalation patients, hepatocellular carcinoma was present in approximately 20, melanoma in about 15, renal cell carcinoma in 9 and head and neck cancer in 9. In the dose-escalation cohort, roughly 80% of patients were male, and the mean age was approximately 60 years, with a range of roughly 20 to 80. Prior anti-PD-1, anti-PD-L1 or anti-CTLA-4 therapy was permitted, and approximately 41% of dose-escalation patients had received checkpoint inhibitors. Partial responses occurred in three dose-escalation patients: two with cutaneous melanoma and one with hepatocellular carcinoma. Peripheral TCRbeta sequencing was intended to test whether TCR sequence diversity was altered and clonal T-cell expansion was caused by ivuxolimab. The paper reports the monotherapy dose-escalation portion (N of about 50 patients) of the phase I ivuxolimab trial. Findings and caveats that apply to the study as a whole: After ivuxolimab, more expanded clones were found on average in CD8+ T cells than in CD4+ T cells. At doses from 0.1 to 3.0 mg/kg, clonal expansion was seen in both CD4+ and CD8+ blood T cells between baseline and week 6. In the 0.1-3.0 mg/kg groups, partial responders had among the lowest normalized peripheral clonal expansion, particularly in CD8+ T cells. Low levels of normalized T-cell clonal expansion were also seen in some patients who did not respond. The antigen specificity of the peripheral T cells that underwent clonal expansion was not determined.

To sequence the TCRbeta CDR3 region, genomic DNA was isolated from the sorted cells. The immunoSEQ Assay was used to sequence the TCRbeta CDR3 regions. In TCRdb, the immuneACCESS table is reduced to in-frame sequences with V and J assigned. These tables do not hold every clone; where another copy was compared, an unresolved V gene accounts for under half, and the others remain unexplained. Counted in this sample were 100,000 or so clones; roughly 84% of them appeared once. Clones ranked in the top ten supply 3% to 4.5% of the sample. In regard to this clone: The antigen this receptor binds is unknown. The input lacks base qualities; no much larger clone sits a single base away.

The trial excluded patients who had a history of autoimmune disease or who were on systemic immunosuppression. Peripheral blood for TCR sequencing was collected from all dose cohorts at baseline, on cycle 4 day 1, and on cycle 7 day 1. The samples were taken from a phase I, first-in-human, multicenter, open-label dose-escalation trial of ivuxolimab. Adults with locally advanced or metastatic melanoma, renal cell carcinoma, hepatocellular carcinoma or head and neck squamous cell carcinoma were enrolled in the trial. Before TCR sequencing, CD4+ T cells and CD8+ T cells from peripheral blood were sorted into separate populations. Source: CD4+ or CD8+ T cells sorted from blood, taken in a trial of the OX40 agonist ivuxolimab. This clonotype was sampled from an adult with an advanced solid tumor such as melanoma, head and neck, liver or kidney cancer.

The DNA reads TGTGCGTCAGGGGGCAGCTACGAGCAGTACTTC. This sequence encodes CASGGSYEQYF. Recombination linked TRBV28 to TRBJ2-7; 8 central bases correspond to TRBD1. CDR1 MDHEN and CDR2 SYDVKM are derived from the germline V gene. The CDR3 contains 11 residues, cysteine and phenylalanine counted. Only the CDR3 part of the read is kept: 33 bases, read in frame from the first base.